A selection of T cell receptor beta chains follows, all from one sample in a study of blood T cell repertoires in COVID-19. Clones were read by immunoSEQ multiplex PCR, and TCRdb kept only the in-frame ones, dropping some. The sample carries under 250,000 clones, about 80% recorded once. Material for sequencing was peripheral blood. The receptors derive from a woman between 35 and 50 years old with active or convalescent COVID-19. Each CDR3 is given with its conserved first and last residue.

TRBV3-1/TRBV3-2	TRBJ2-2	CASTTKGLAVIGTGELFF
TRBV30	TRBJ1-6	CAWSLVLAGNSPLHF
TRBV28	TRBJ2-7	CASSQGTGSYEQYF
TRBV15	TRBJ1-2	CATSRGTIPSGYTF
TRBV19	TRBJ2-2	CASGTGNTGELFF
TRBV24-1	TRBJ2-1	CATSDPTGGIGSSYNEQFF
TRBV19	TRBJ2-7	CASSTRQGGSEQYF
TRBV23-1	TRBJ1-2	CASSQSGSLNYGYTF
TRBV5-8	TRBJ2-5	CASSPGQGTAGETQYF
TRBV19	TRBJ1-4	CASSPGQSTNEKLFF
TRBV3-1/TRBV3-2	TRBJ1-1	CASSQDRRENTEAFF
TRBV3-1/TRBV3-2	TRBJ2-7	CASSHAGTGVNEQYF
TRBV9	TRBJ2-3	CASSVGGATSGKDTQYF
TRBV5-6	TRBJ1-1	CASSLRYRSLGTEAFF
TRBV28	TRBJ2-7	CASGSSEAVYDYEQYF
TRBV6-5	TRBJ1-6	CASSRENSPLHF
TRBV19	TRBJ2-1	CASSGGGNEQFF
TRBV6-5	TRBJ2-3	CASSYLLTGNTDTQYF
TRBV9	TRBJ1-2	CASSQPGYYGYTF
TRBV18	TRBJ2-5	CASSPFQTKQETQYF
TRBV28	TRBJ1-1	CASSLRGGIGTEAFF
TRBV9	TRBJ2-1	CASSVAQPSGISYNEQFF
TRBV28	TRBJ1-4	CASSLIGSGEKLFF
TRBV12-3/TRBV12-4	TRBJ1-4	CASSQGSYEKLFF
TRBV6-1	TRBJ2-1	CASSEGRGGTNEQFF
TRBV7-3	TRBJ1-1	CASSFNRGDTEAFF
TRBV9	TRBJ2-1	CASSVERGGTDEQFF
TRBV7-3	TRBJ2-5	CASSVGGAGGETQYF
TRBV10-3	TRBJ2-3	CAISETGTGNTDTQYF
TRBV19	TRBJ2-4	CASISTGRKGNIQYF
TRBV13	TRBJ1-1	CASSSSPKTGMFGTEAFF
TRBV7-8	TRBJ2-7	CASSLGPSGYEQYF
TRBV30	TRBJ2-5	CAFDTTGETQYF
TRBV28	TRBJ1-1	CASSKRDTEAFF
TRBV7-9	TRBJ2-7	CASSLSGLAPEQYF
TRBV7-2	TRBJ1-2	CASNDRQGSNYGYTF
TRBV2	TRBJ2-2	CASTRTGYTGELFF